This T cell receptor beta chain was sequenced in a study of vaccination and CD4 T cells after COVID-19 (dated by TCRdb to between 2021 and 2024). For context, the study as a whole: Every convalescent patient had a positive nasal swab PCR test for SARS-CoV-2, with mild disease in nine or ten patients and severe disease in one. Participants received two doses of either the Pfizer-BioNTech BNT162b2 vaccine (n=8) or the Moderna mRNA-1273 vaccine (n=2). The convalescent cohort included six males and four females, with two Hispanic individuals, seven Caucasians, two Asians and one multiracial person. Control cultures received a CEFX viral epitope pool as the positive control, an HIV-1 Nef peptide pool as the negative control, or no peptide. Culture stimuli were overlapping spike peptide pools from SARS-CoV-2 and from the common cold coronaviruses HCoV-NL63, HCoV-OC43 and HCoV-229E. The spike-specific CD4+ TCR repertoire was compared before and after mRNA vaccination in over 9 COVID-19 convalescent patients and several infection-naive healthy vaccine recipients. Post-COVID blood samples from convalescent patients were collected a median of about 100 days after diagnosis, with a range of about 30 to 170 days. The time from the second vaccine dose to post-vaccine blood sampling had a median of 72 days and ranged from about 14 to 241 days. Study-level results and caveats: In convalescent patients, a median approximately 89% of post-vaccine SARS-CoV-2-reactive clones were detected only after vaccination, suggesting vaccine-specific priming. Of the vaccine-specific clones in convalescent patients, 304 of 307, or nearly all, reacted only to SARS-CoV-2 spike and did not cross-react with common cold coronaviruses. The median count of SARS-CoV-2-reactive clonotypes went up from under 25 after infection to 30 to 40 after vaccination, although the change was not significant. The study included relatively few convalescent patients and did not analyze early timepoints after natural infection.

To prepare the library, PCR was applied. At the Johns Hopkins FTIC core, DNA from the cultured CD4+ T cells underwent TCR sequencing with the Oncomine TCR Beta short-read assay. Genomic DNA was extracted from the cultured CD4+ T cells with the QIAamp micro DNA kit. Oncomine TCR Beta libraries from cultured CD4+ T cells were pooled using unique dual indexes and sequenced on an Illumina iSeq 100. The paper's data handling went like this. Non-productive sequences were removed, and CDR3s that did not start with C, did not end with F or W, or were shorter than 7 amino acids were discarded. Antigen-specific clonotypes were identified with the MANAFEST web application by comparing peptide-stimulated wells with reference and other culture wells. Positive clones required FDR below 0.05, an odds ratio above 5, and productive frequency above 0.1% in at least two of three replicate wells. A clonotype was classed as cross-reactive if the clonotype showed significant expansion both in SARS-CoV-2 spike wells and in at least one common cold coronavirus spike condition. Similarity between CDR3 sequences was evaluated in R version 3.6.1 using Levenshtein distances (stringdist) and unrooted phylogenetic trees (ape). TCRdb trimmed public reads at Q25 via fastp, called clones via MiXCR and kept in-frame beta chains. Each record represents a unique CDR3 protein, reported with the most common genes and DNA among its rows. It is TCRdb's table, rather than the study itself, that gives the V and J calls and clone size. This sample is represented by about 18,000 distinct CDR3 sequences; roughly three fifths of them were singletons. About 5% of the sample rests with the top ten.

The treatment or condition label here, explained by the study, means: roughly ten-day PBMC culture with coronavirus spike peptide pools or control peptides (ViraFEST assay). To expand antigen-specific T cells with peptide pools and then pick out the expanded clonotypes through TCR sequencing, the study relied on the ViraFEST assay. Positive SARS-CoV-2 PCR tests in the convalescent patients dated from March to December 2020, before Alpha, Beta and Delta variants emerged in the United States. PBMCs were cultured at a few million per well in IMDM supplemented with about 5.5% human AB serum and around 9.5 IU/ml IL-2, with approximately 10 ug/ml peptide pools added. On days 3 and 7, half of the culture medium was replaced with fresh IL-2-containing medium. After roughly 9 days of culture, CD4+ T cells were isolated by negative selection with the EasySep CD4+ T cell isolation kit. Ficoll-Paque Plus gradient centrifugation was used to isolate PBMCs from whole blood, and the isolated PBMCs were then either used fresh or cryopreserved at -140C. Culture conditions were generally each tested in triplicate wells.

The junction shows trimming of 5 bases on V and 5 bases on J, plus 15 bases between the germline ends. Reading from cysteine to phenylalanine, the CDR3 counts 14 amino acids. Only the CDR3 DNA stays, 42 bases, in frame from base 1. The CDR1 and CDR2 encoded by the germline V gene are SGHTA and FQGNSA. As for this clonotype: Its target antigen remains unknown. The input lacks base qualities; no much larger clone sits a single base away.

The source is a human donor who had recovered from COVID-19. The source material was CD4+ T cells from blood, cultured in vitro, sampled after SARS-CoV-2 vaccination. The sequence is built from TRBV7-2 and TRBJ1-2; the D segment could be TRBD1, given 5 matching bases. The DNA sequence is TGTGCCAGCAGCCCGGGGGACCGGCGATATGGCTACACCTTC. The encoded protein is CASSPGDRRYGYTF.